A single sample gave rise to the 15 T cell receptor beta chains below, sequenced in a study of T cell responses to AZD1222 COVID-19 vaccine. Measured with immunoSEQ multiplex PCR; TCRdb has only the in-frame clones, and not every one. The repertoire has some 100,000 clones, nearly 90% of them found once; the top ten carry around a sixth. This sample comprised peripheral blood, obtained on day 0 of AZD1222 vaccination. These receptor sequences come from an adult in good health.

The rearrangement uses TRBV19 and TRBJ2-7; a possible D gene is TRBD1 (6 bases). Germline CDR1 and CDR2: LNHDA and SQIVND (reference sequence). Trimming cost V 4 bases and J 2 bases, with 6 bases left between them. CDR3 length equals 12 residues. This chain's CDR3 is CASSNRAYEQYF. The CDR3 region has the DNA TGTGCCAGTAGTAACAGGGCCTACGAGCAGTACTTC.

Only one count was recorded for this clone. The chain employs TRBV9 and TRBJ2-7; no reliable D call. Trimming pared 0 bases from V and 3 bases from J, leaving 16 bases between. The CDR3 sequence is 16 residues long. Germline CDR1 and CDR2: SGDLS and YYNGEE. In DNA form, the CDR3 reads TGTGCCAGCAGCGTAGGGTGGCCCTCCCCAGTCTACGAGCAGTACTTC. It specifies CASSVGWPSPVYEQYF.

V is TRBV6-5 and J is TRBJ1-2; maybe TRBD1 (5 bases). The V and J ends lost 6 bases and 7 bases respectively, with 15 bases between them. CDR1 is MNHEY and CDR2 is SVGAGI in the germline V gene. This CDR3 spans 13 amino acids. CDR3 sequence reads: CASSPQEPSGYTF. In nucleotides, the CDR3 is TGTGCCAGCAGCCCACAGGAGCCCAGTGGCTACACCTTC.

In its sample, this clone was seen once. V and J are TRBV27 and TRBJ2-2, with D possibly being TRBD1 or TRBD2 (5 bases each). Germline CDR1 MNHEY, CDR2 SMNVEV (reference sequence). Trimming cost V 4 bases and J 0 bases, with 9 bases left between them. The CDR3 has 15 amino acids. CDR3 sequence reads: CASSYQGPNTGELFF. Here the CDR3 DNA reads TGTGCCAGCAGTTACCAGGGACCGAACACCGGGGAGCTGTTTTTT.

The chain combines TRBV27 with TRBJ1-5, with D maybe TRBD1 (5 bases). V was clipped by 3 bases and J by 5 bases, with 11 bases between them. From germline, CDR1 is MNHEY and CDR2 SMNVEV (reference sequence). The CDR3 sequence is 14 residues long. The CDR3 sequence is CASSFRGGDQPQHF. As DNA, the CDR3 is TGTGCCAGCAGTTTTAGGGGAGGGGATCAGCCCCAGCATTTT.

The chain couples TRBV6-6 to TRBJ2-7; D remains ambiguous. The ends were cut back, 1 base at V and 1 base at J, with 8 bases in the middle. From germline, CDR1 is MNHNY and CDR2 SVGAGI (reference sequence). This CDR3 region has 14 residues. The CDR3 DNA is TGTGCCAGCAGTTACTTACTACTTTCCTACGAGCAGTACTTC. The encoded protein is CASSYLLLSYEQYF.

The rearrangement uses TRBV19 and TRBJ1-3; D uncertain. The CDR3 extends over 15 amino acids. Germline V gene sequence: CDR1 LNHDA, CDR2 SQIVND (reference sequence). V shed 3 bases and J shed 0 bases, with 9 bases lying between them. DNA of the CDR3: TGTGCCAGTAGTATGTGGGCCACCTCTGGAAACACCATATATTTT. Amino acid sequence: CASSMWATSGNTIYF.

The CDR3 sequence: CASSFNPGTEAFF. CDR3 DNA: TGTGCCAGCAGCTTTAACCCGGGGACTGAAGCTTTCTTT. J is TRBJ1-1 and V is TRBV11-3, with unresolved D. The V gene's germline CDR1 is SGHNT and CDR2 YENEEA. The CDR3 has 13 residues. Trimming took off 3 bases at V and 5 bases at J, with 10 bases between the two ends.

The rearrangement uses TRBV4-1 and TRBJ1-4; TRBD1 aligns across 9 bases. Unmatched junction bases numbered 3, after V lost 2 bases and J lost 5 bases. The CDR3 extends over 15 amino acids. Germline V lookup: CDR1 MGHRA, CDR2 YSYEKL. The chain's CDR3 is CASSQTDRGNEKLFF. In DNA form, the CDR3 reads TGCGCCAGCAGCCAAACGGACAGGGGCAATGAAAAACTGTTTTTT.

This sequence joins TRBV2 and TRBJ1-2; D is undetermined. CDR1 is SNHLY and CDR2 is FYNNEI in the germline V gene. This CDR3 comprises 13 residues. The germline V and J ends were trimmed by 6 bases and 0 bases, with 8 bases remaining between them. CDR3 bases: TGTGCCAGCAGCAAGGAGTCTAACTATGGCTACACCTTC. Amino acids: CASSKESNYGYTF.

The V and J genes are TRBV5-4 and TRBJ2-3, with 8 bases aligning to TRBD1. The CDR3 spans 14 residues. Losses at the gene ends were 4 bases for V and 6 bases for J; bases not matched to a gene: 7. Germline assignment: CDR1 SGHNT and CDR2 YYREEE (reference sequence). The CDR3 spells CASSLDRGRDTQYF. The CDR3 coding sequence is TGTGCCAGCAGCCTCGACAGGGGACGGGATACGCAGTATTTT.

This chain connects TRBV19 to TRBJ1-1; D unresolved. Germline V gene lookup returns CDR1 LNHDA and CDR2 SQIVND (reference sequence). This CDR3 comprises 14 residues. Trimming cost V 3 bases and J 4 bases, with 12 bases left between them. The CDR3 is CASSIGRRSTEAFF. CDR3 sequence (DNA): TGTGCCAGTAGTATCGGTCGCAGGTCCACTGAAGCTTTCTTT.

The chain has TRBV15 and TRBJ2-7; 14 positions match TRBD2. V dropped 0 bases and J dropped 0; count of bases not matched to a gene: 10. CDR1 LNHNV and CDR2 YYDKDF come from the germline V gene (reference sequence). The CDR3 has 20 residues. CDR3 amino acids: CATSRDRLTSGGAGSYEQYF. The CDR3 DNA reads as TGTGCCACCAGCAGAGATAGGCTGACTAGCGGGGGGGCCGGCTCCTACGAGCAGTACTTC.

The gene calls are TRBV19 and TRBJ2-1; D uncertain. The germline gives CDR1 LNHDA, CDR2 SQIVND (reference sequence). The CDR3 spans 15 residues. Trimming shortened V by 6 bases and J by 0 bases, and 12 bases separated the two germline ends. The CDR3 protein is CASSVSPFSYNEQFF. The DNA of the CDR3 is TGTGCCAGTAGCGTCTCACCGTTCTCCTACAATGAGCAGTTCTTC. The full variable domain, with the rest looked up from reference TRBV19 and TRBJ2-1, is DGGITQSPKYLFRKEGQNVTLSCEQNLNHDAMYWYRQDPGQGLRLIYYSQIVNDFQKGDIAEGYSVSREKKESFPLTVTSAQKNPTAFYLCASSVSPFSYNEQFFGPGTRLTVL.

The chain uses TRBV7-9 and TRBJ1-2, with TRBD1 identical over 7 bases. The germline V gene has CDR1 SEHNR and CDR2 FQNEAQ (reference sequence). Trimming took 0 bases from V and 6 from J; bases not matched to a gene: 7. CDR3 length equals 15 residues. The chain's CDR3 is CASSLARGQGDGYTF. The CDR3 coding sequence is TGTGCCAGCAGCTTAGCCCGTGGGCAGGGGGATGGCTACACCTTC.